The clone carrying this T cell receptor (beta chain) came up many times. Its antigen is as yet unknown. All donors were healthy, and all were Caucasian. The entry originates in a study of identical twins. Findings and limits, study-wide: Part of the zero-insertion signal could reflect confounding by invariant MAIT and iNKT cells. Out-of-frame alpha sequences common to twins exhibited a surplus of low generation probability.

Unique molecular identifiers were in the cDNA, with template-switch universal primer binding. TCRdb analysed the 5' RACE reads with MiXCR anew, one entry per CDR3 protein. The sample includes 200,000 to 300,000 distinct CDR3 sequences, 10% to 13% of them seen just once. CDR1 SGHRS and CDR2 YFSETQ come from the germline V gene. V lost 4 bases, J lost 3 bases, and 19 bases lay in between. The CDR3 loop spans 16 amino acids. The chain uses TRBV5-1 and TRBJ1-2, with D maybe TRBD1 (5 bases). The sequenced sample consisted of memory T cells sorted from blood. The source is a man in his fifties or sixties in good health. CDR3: CASSPTGTPIHYGYTF. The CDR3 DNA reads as TGCGCCAGCAGCCCTACCGGGACTCCAATACACTATGGCTACACCTTC. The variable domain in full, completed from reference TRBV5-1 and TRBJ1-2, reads KAGVTQTPRYLIKTRGQQVTLSCSPISGHRSVSWYQQTPGQGLQFLFEYFSETQRNKGNFPGRFSGRQFSNSRSEMNVSTLELGDSALYLCASSPTGTPIHYGYTFGSGTRLTVV.